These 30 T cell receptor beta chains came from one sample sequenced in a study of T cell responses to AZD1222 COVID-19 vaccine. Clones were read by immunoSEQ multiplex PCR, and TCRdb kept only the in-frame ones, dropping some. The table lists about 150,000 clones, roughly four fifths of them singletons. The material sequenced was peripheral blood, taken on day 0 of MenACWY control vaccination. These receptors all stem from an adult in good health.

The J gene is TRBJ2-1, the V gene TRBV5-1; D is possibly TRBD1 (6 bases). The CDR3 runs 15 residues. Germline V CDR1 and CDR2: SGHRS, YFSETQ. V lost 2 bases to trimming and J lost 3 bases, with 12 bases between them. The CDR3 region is CASSFTGSNYNEQFF. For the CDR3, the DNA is TGCGCCAGCAGCTTCACAGGGTCTAACTACAATGAGCAGTTCTTC.

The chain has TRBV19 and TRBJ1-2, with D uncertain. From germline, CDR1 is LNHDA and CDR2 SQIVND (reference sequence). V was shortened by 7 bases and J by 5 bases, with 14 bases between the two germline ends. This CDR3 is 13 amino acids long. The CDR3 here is CASTLPGSYGYTF. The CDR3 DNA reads TGTGCCAGTACCTTGCCGGGTTCTTATGGCTACACCTTC.

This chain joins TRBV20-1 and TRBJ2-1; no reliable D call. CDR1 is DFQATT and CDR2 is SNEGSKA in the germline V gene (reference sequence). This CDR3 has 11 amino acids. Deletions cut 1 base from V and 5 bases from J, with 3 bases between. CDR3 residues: CSARGNNEQFF. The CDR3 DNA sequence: TGCAGTGCTAGAGGGAACAATGAGCAGTTCTTC.

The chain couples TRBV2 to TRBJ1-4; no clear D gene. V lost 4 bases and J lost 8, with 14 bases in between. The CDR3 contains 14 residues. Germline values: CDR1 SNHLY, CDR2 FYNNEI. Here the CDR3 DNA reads TGTGCCAGCAGTGTGCGACCGGGCCGGGAAAAACTGTTTTTT. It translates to CASSVRPGREKLFF.

The CDR3: CASSPNLGSTGNTIYF. The CDR3 DNA reads as TGTGCCAGCTCTCCCAACCTGGGATCGACTGGAAACACCATATATTTT. The chain combines TRBV18 with TRBJ1-3; D uncertain. This CDR3 is 16 amino acids long. V lost 6 bases to trimming and J lost 2 bases, with 17 bases between them. Germline assignment: CDR1 KGHSH and CDR2 LQKENI. Based on the CDR3 plus reference TRBV18 and TRBJ1-3, the full variable domain is NAGVMQNPRHLVRRRGQEARLRCSPMKGHSHVYWYRQLPEEGLKFMVYLQKENIIDESGMPKERFSAEFPKEGPSILRIQQVVRGDSAAYFCASSPNLGSTGNTIYFGEGSWLTVV.

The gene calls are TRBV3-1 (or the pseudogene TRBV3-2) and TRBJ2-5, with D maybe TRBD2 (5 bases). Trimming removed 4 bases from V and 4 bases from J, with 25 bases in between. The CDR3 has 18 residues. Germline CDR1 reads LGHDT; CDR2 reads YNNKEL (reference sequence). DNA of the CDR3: TGTGCCAGCAGCCTGCGACATTTAGGGCGAGGGCAGACAGAGACCCAGTACTTC. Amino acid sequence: CASSLRHLGRGQTETQYF.

As DNA, the CDR3 is TGCAGCGCTGGACCGGGACGGGGAAGGTGGGAGCAGTACTTC. Protein product: CSAGPGRGRWEQYF. This chain links TRBV29-1 with TRBJ2-7, with D tentatively TRBD1 or TRBD2 (5 bases each). V was cut by 7 bases and J by 7 bases, with 23 bases left in between. Germline CDR1 reads SQVTM; CDR2 reads ANQGSEA. The CDR3 has 14 residues.

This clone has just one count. The CDR3 reads CASSLNRPSSYNEQFF. The CDR3 DNA follows: TGTGCCAGCAGTTTGAACAGGCCCAGCTCCTACAATGAGCAGTTCTTC. This chain links TRBV27 with TRBJ2-1; tentatively, D is TRBD1 (5 bases). Germline CDR1 reads MNHEY; CDR2 reads SMNVEV (reference sequence). The CDR3 length is 16 residues. V lost 3 bases to trimming and J lost 0 bases, with 12 bases between them.

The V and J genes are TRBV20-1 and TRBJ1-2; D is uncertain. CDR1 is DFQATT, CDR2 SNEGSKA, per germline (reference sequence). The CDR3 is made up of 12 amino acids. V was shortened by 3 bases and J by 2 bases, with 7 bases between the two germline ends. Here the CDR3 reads CSASGGNYGYTF. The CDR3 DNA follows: TGCAGTGCTAGTGGCGGGAACTATGGCTACACCTTC.

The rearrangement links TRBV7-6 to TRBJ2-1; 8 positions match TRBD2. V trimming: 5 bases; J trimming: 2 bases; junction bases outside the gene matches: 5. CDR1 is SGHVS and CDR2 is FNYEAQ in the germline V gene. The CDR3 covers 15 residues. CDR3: CASSPGTRTYNEQFF. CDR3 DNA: TGTGCCAGCAGCCCGGGGACTAGGACCTACAATGAGCAGTTCTTC. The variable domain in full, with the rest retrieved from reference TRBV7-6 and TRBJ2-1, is GAGVSQSPRYKVTKRGQDVALRCDPISGHVSLYWYRQALGQGPEFLTYFNYEAQQDKSGLPNDRFSAERPEGSISTLTIQRTEQRDSAMYRCASSPGTRTYNEQFFGPGTRLTVL.

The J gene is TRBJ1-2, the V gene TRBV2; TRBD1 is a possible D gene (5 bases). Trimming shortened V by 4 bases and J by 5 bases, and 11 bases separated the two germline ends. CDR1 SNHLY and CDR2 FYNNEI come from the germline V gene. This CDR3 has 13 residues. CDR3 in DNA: TGTGCCAGCAGTGTGGGCGGGGGGTATGGCTACACCTTC. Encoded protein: CASSVGGGYGYTF.

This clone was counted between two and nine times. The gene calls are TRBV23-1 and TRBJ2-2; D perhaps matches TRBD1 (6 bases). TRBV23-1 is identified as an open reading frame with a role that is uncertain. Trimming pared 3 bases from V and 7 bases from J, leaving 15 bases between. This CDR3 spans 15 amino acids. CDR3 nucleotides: TGCGCCAGCAGTCACCCCAGGGGAGCGGACGGGGAGCTGTTTTTT. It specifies CASSHPRGADGELFF.

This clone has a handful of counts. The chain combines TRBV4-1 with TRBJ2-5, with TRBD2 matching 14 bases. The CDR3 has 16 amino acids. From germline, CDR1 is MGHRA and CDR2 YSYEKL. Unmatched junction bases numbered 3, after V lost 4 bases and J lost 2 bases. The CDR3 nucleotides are TGCGCCAGCAGCCGAGGACTAGCGGGGGGACAAGAGACCCAGTACTTC. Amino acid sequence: CASSRGLAGGQETQYF.

The DNA for the CDR3 is TGTGCCAGCAGCCTACAAACAGGTTCCTACAATGAGCAGTTCTTC. Protein sequence: CASSLQTGSYNEQFF. The chain joins TRBV3-1 (or the pseudogene TRBV3-2) to TRBJ2-1; maybe TRBD1 (5 bases). V lost 4 bases and J 1 base, leaving 11 bases between the germline ends. From germline, CDR1 is LGHDT and CDR2 YNNKEL (reference sequence). The CDR3 runs to 15 residues.

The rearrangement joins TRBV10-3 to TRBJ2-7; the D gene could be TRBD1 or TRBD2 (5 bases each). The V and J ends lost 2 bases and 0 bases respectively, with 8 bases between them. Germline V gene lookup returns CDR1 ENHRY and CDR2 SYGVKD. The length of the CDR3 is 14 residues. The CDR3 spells CAISEAGSSYEQYF. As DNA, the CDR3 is TGTGCCATCAGTGAGGCAGGGAGCTCCTACGAGCAGTACTTC.

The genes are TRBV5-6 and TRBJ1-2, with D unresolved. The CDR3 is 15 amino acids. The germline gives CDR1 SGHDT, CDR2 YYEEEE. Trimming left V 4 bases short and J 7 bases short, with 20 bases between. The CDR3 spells CASSRRTKQEGGYTF. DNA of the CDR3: TGTGCCAGCAGCCGAAGGACTAAGCAGGAGGGTGGCTACACCTTC.

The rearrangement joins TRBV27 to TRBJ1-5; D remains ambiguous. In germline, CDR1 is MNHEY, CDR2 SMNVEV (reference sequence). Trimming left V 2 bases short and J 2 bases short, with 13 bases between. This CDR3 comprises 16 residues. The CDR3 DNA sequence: TGTGCCAGCAGTTTAGGGCGTCCTGGGCGCAATCAGCCCCAGCATTTT. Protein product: CASSLGRPGRNQPQHF.

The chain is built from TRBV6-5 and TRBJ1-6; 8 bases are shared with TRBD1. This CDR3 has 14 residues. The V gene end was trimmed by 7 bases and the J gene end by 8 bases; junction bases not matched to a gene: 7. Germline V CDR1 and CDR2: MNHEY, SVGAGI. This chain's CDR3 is CASTLDRVYSPLHF. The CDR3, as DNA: TGTGCCAGCACCTTGGACAGGGTGTATTCACCCCTCCACTTT.

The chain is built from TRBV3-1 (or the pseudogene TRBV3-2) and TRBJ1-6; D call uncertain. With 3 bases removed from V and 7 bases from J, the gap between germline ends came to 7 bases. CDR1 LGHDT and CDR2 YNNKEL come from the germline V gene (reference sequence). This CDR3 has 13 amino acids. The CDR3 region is CASSQQMNSPLHF. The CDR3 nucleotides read TGTGCCAGCAGCCAGCAAATGAATTCACCCCTCCACTTT.

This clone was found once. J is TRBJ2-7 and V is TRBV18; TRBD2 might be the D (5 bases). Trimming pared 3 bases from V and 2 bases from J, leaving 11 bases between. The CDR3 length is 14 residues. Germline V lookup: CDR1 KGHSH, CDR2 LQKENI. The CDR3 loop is CASSPTSGTYEQYV. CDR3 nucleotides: TGTGCCAGCTCACCGACCAGCGGAACCTACGAGCAGTACGTC.

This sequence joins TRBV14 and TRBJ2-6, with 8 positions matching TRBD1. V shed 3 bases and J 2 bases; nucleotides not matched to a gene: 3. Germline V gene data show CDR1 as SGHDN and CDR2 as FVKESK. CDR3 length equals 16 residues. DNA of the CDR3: TGTGCCAGCAGCCACGGACAGGGAGCTGGGGCCAACGTCCTGACTTTC. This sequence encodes CASSHGQGAGANVLTF.

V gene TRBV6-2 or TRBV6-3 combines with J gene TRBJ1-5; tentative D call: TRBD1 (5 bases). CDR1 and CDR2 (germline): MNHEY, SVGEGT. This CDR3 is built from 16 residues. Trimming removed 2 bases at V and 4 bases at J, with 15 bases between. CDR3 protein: CASSYTTGGANQPQHF. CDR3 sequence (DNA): TGTGCCAGCAGTTACACCACGGGGGGAGCTAATCAGCCCCAGCATTTT.

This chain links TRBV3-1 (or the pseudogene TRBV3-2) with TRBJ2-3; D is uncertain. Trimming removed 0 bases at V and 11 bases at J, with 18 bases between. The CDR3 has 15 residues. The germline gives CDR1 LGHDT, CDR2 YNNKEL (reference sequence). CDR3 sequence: CASSQDYLGRLEQYF. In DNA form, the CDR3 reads TGTGCCAGCAGCCAAGATTATTTAGGCCGCCTTGAGCAGTATTTT.

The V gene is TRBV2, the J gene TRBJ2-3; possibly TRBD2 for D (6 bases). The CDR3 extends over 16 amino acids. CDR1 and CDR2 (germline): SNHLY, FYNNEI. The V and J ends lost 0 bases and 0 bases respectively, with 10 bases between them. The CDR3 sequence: CASSEARRGSTDTQYF. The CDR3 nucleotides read TGTGCCAGCAGTGAAGCGCGGAGGGGTAGCACAGATACGCAGTATTTT. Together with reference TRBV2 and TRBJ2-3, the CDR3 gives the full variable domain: EPEVTQTPSHQVTQMGQEVILRCVPISNHLYFYWYRQILGQKVEFLVSFYNNEISEKSEIFDDQFSVERPDGSNFTLKIRSTKLEDSAMYFCASSEARRGSTDTQYFGPGTRLTVL.

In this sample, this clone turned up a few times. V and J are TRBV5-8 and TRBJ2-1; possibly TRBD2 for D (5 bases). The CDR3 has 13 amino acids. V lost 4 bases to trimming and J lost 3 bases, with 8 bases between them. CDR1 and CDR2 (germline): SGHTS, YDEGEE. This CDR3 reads CASSAGLYNEQFF. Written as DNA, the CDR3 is TGTGCCAGCAGCGCCGGACTCTACAATGAGCAGTTCTTC.

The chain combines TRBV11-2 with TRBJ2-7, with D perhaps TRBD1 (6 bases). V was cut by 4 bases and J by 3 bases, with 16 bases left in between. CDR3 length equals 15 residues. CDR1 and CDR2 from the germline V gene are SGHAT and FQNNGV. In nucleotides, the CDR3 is TGTGCCAGCAGCTCTAGGACAGTTTTTCGCTACGAGCAGTACGTC. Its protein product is CASSSRTVFRYEQYV.

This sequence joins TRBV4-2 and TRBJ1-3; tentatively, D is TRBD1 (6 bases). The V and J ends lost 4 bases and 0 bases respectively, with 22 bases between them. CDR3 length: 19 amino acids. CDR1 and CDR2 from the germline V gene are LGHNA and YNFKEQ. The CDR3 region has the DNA TGTGCCAGCAGCCCCAGACAGGTACTAACACCCACCTCTGGAAACACCATATATTTT. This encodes CASSPRQVLTPTSGNTIYF.

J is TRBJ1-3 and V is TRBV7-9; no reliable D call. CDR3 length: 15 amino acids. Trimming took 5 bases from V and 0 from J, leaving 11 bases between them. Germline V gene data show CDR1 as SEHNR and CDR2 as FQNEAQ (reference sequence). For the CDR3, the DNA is TGTGCCAGCAGCCTCGACGGAGCCTCTGGAAACACCATATATTTT. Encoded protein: CASSLDGASGNTIYF.

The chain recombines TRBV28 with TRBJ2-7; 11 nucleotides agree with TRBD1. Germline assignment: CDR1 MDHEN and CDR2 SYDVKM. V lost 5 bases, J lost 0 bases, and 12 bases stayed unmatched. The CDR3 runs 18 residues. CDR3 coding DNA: TGTGCCAGCAGTCCTACCGGGACAGGGGGGCCCAGCTCCTACGAGCAGTACGTC. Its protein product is CASSPTGTGGPSSYEQYV.

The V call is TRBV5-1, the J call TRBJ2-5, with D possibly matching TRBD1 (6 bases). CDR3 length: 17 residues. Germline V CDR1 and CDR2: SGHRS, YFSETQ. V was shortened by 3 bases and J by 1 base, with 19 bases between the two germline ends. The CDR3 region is CASSWGHSAQLQETQYF. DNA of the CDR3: TGCGCCAGCAGCTGGGGGCATAGCGCCCAACTCCAAGAGACCCAGTACTTC.